The 15 T cell receptor beta chains listed next were all sequenced from one sample in a study of T cell repertoires in aging, cancer and after chemotherapy. Amplification of TCR beta used genomic DNA extracted from peripheral blood. Rearranged V-D-J TRB sequences were amplified with a mixed TRB-A/B primer pool. TCRdb independently ran MiXCR on the multiplex PCR reads; one entry per CDR3 protein. The sample contains 9,500 to 11,000 distinct CDR3 sequences, roughly two fifths of which appear only once. Sequenced material: blood. These TCRs come from a human donor in good health.

In its sample, this clonotype was seen a few times. This chain connects TRBV30 to TRBJ2-6; D call uncertain. Germline V gene sequence: CDR1 GTSNPN, CDR2 SVGIG (reference sequence). This CDR3 has 15 amino acids. V was pared by 3 bases and J by 0 bases, with 9 bases between. CDR3 DNA sequence: TGTGCCTGGAGCCGACGGACCTCTGGGGCCAACGTCCTGACTTTC. Amino acids: CAWSRRTSGANVLTF.

CDR3 sequence reads: CASSLDSSYSPLHF. CDR3 DNA sequence: TGTGCCAGCAGTCTGGACAGTTCCTATTCACCCCTCCACTTT. The chain has TRBV28 and TRBJ1-6, with a tentative D call TRBD1 (6 bases). The CDR3 loop spans 14 amino acids. Trimming pared 5 bases from V and 8 bases from J, leaving 13 bases between. Germline loops: CDR1 MDHEN, CDR2 SYDVKM.

V usage is TRBV12-5 and J usage is TRBJ2-7; tentatively, D is TRBD2 (5 bases). The length of the CDR3 is 16 residues. Germline V gene data show CDR1 as LGHNT and CDR2 as FRNRAP. The DNA for the CDR3 is TGTGCCAGCAGCCTTGGAACTAGAGCGAGGTCCTACAGGCAGTACTTC. It codes for CASSLGTRARSYRQYF.

The V call is TRBV7-9, the J call TRBJ1-2; TRBD1 aligns across 7 bases. V trimming: 4 bases; J trimming: 3 bases; junction bases outside the gene matches: 8. The CDR3 runs to 15 residues. CDR1 and CDR2 (germline): SEHNR, FQNEAQ (reference sequence). The CDR3 DNA sequence: TGTGCCAGCAGCTCTGTCGGGACAGCCGACTATGGCTACACCTTC. Its translation is CASSSVGTADYGYTF.

There are a few counts of this clonotype. The chain couples TRBV6-2 or TRBV6-3 to TRBJ1-5, with D maybe TRBD1 (5 bases). Germline lookup yields CDR1 MNHEY and CDR2 SVGEGT. V gave up 6 bases and J gave up 0 bases, with 12 bases separating them. The CDR3 totals 15 residues. The CDR3 here is CASRRDGNSNQPQHF. The CDR3 region has the DNA TGTGCCAGCAGGAGGGACGGGAATAGCAATCAGCCCCAGCATTTT.

Remarks on this clonotype: An end of the junction differs from the germline gene, which may be a read error. The J gene is TRBJ1-2, the V gene TRBV19, with TRBD1 as a possible D gene (6 bases). The CDR3 has 13 amino acids. The germline V gene has CDR1 LNHDA and CDR2 SQIVND (reference sequence). The DNA of the CDR3 is TGTACCAGCAGCTTGACAGGATCGTCGGGCTACACCTTC. It encodes CTSSLTGSSGYTF.

The V call is TRBV27, the J call TRBJ2-7; 7 nucleotides match TRBD2. The V segment lost 5 bases and the J segment 2 bases; nucleotides outside the gene matches: 6. The CDR3 extends over 14 amino acids. Germline CDR1 MNHEY, CDR2 SMNVEV (reference sequence). DNA for the CDR3: TGTGCCAGCAGTCCCGTGGGGGGGACCTACGAGCAGTACTTC. Its protein product is CASSPVGGTYEQYF.

V gene TRBV6-6 combines with J gene TRBJ1-4; 8 nucleotides align to TRBD1. CDR1 is MNHNY and CDR2 is SVGAGI in the germline V gene (reference sequence). V lost 6 bases and J lost 7; bases outside the gene matches: 7. This CDR3 region has 14 residues. CDR3 nucleotides: TGTGCCAGCAGGCGACAGGGGATACCTGAAAAACTGTTTTTT. This sequence encodes CASRRQGIPEKLFF.

This clonotype was seen only once. The V gene is TRBV4-1, the J gene TRBJ2-7; D is possibly TRBD1 (6 bases). The length of the CDR3 is 16 residues. The germline CDR1 and CDR2 sequences are MGHRA and YSYEKL. V was shortened by 1 base and J by 0 bases, with 13 bases between the two germline ends. The CDR3 reads CASSQGLSGVSYEQYF. The CDR3, as DNA: TGCGCCAGCAGCCAAGGACTGTCAGGGGTCTCCTACGAGCAGTACTTC.

The chain has TRBV30 and TRBJ1-4; D gene uncertain. Germline assignment: CDR1 GTSNPN and CDR2 SVGIG (reference sequence). The CDR3 length is 13 residues. The ends were cut back, 1 base at V and 6 bases at J, with 9 bases in the middle. CDR3 region: CAWSGDKDEKLFF. CDR3 nucleotide sequence: TGTGCCTGGAGTGGTGATAAGGATGAAAAACTGTTTTTT.

This clonotype was picked up a small number of times. CDR3 sequence: CASIGGPYSNQPQHF. In nucleotides, the CDR3 is TGTGCCAGCATTGGCGGCCCATATAGCAATCAGCCCCAGCATTTT. V is TRBV28 and J is TRBJ1-5; D not certain. The CDR3 runs to 15 residues. Germline assignment: CDR1 MDHEN and CDR2 SYDVKM. Trimming left V 7 bases short and J 0 bases short, with 13 bases between. Based on the CDR3 plus reference TRBV28 and TRBJ1-5, the full variable domain is DVKVTQSSRYLVKRTGEKVFLECVQDMDHENMFWYRQDPGLGLRLIYFSYDVKMKEKGDIPEGYSVSREKKERFSLILESASTNQTSMYLCASIGGPYSNQPQHFGDGTRLSIL.

This clonotype was recorded a few times. J is TRBJ1-2 and V is TRBV20-1; D gene ambiguous. Germline CDR1 is DFQATT and CDR2 is SNEGSKA (reference sequence). V lost 3 bases to trimming and J lost 1 base, with 15 bases between them. The CDR3 contains 15 residues. Here the CDR3 reads CSASHRTGFNYGYTF. Here the CDR3 DNA reads TGCAGTGCTAGTCATCGGACGGGATTTAACTATGGCTACACCTTC.

The rearrangement uses TRBV7-9 and TRBJ2-5; TRBD2 agrees at 9 bases. CDR3 size: 15 residues. V lost 10 bases and J lost 1; bases outside the gene matches: 10. Per the germline V gene, CDR1 is SEHNR and CDR2 is FQNEAQ (reference sequence). The CDR3 nucleotides read TGTGCCACCAGGATCGGGACTAGCTTCCAAGAGACCCAGTACTTC. This codes for CATRIGTSFQETQYF.

The chain combines TRBV28 with TRBJ2-1; the match to TRBD2 covers 11 bases. CDR3 length: 15 residues. Trimming took 4 bases from V and 7 from J; bases not matched to a gene: 6. CDR1 and CDR2 (germline): MDHEN, SYDVKM. CDR3 bases: TGTGCCAGCAGTTGGCTAGCGGGGGGCGGGAATGAGCAGTTCTTC. Protein product: CASSWLAGGGNEQFF.

The J gene is TRBJ1-5, the V gene TRBV12-3 or TRBV12-4; no reliable D call. CDR3 size: 14 residues. V was shortened by 6 bases and J by 3 bases, with 12 bases between the two germline ends. The CDR3: CASSLPGTNQPQHF. The CDR3 DNA sequence: TGTGCCAGCAGCCTACCGGGAACCAATCAGCCCCAGCATTTT.